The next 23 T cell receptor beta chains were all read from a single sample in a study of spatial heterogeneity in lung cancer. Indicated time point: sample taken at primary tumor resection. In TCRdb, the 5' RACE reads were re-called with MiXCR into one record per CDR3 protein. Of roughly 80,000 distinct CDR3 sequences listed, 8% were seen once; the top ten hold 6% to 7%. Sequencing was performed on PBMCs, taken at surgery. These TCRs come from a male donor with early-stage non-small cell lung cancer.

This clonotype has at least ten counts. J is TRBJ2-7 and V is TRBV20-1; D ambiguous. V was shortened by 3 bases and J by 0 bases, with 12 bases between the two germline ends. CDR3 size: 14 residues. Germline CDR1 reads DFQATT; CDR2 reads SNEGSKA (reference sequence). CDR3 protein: CSAREDSSSYEQYF. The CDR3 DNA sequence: TGCAGTGCTAGGGAAGACTCGAGCTCCTACGAGCAGTACTTC.

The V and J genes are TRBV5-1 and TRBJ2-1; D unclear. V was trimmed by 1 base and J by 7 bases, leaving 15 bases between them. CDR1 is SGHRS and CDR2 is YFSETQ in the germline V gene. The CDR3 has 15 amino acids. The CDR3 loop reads CASSLYGTAENEQFF. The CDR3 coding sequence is TGCGCCAGCAGCTTGTATGGTACGGCAGAAAATGAGCAGTTCTTC.

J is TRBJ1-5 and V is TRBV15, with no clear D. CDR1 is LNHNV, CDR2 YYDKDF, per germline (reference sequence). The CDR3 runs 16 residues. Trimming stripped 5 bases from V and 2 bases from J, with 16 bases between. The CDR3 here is CATSAMRGPGNQPQHF. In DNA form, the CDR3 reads TGTGCCACCAGCGCCATGAGAGGGCCTGGCAATCAGCCCCAGCATTTT.

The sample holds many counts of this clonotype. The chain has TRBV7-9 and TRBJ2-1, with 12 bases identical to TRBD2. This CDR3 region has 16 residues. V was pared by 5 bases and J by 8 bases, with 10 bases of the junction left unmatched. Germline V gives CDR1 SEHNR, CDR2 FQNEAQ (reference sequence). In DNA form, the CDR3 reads TGTGCCAGCAGCCCGGATGGACTAGCGGGACGATATGAGCAGTTCTTC. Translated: CASSPDGLAGRYEQFF.

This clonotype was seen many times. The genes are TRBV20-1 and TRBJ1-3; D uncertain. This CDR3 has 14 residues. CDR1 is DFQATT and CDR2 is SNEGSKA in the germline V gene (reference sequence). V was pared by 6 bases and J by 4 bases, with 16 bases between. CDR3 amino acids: CSARAGFTGNTIYF. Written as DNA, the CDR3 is TGCAGTGCCCGAGCCGGTTTTACGGGAAACACCATATATTTT.

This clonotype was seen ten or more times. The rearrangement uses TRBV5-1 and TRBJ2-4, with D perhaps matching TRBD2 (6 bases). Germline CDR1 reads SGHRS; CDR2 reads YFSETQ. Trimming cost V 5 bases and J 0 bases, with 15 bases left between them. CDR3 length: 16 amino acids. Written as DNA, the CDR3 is TGCGCCAGCAGGAAACGGAGGGTCGGAGCCAAAAACATTCAGTACTTC. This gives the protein CASRKRRVGAKNIQYF.

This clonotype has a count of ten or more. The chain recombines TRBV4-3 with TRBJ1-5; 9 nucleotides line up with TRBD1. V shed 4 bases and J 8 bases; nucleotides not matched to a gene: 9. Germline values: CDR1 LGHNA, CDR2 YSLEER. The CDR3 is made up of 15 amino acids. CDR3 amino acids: CASSPSGTGREPQHF. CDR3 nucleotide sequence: TGCGCCAGCAGCCCTTCCGGGACAGGGAGGGAGCCCCAGCATTTT.

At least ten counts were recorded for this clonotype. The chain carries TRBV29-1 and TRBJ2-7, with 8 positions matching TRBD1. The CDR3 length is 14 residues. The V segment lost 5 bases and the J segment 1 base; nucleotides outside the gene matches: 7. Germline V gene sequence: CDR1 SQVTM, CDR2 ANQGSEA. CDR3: CSVWDRQGSYEQYF. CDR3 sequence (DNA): TGCAGCGTTTGGGACAGGCAAGGGTCCTACGAGCAGTACTTC.

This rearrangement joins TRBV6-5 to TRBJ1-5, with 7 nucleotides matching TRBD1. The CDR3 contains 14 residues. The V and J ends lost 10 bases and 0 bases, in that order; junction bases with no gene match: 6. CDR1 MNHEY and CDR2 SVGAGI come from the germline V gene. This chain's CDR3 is CATGTVYSNQPQHF. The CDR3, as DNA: TGTGCCACCGGGACAGTGTATAGCAATCAGCCCCAGCATTTT.

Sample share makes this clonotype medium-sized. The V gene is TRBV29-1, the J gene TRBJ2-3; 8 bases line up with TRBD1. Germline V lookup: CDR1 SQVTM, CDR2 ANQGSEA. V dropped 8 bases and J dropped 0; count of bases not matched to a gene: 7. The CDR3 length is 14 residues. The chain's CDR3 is CSTHRTGSTDTQYF. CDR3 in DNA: TGCAGCACTCACCGGACAGGGAGCACAGATACGCAGTATTTT.

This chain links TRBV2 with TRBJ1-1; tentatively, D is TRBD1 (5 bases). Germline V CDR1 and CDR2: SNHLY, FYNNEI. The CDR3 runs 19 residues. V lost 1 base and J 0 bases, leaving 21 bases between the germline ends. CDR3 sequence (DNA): TGTGCCAGCAGTGAAGTAGGGGCCAGGGAAGAACCCATGAACACTGAAGCTTTCTTT. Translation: CASSEVGAREEPMNTEAFF.

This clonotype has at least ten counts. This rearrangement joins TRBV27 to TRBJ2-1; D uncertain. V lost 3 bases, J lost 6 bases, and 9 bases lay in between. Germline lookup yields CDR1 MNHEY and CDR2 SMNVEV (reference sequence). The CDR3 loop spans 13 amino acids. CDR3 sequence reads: CASSLLGSNEQFF. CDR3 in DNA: TGTGCCAGCAGTTTGCTAGGGTCCAATGAGCAGTTCTTC.

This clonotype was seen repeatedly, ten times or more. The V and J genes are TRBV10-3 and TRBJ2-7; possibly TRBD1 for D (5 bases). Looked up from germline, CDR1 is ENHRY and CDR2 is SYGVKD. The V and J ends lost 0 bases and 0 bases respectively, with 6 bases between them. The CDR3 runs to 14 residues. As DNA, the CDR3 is TGTGCCATCAGTGAGTCCCAGGGCTCCTACGAGCAGTACTTC. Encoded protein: CAISESQGSYEQYF.

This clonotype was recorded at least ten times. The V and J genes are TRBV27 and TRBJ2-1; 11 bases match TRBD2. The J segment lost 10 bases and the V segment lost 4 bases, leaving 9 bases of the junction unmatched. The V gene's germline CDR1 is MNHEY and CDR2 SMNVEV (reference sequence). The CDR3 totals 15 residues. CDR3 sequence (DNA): TGTGCCAGCAGTTCTGGGACTAGCGGAACGGGAGAGCAGTTCTTC. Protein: CASSSGTSGTGEQFF.

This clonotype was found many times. This CDR3 reads CASSLGRDRVFDTQYF. The CDR3 nucleotides are TGTGCCAGCAGCTTAGGCCGGGACAGGGTGTTTGATACGCAGTATTTT. The gene calls are TRBV7-2 and TRBJ2-3; TRBD1 matches at 9 bases. With V trimmed by 1 base and J by 6 bases, 8 bases remained unmatched. CDR1 and CDR2 from the germline V gene are SGHTA and FQGNSA. The CDR3 is 16 residues long.

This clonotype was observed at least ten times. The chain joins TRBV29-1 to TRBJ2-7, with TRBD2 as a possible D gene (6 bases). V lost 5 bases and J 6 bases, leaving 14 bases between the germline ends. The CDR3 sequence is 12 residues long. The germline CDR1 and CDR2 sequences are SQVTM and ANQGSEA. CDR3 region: CSVSWGVPEQYF. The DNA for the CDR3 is TGCAGCGTTTCCTGGGGGGTCCCCGAGCAGTACTTC.

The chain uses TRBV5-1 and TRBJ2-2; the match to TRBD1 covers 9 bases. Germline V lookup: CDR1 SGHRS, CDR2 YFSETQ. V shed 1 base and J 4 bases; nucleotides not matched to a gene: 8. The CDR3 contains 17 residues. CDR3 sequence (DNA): TGCGCCAGCAGCTTGCTGGGACAGGGACAGGGCACCGGGGAGCTGTTTTTT. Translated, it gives CASSLLGQGQGTGELFF.

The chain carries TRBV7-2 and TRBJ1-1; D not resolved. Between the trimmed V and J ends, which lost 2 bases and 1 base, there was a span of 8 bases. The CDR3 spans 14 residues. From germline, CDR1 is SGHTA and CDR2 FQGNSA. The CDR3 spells CASSLSGTNTEAFF. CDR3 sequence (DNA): TGTGCCAGCAGCTTATCGGGCACGAACACTGAAGCTTTCTTT.

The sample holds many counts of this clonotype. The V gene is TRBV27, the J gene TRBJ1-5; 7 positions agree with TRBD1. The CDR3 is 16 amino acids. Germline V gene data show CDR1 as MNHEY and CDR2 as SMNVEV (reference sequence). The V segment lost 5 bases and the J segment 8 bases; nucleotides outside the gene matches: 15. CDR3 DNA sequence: TGTGCCAGCAGTCTCCAACTTCCAGGGGGAAGAGAGCCCCAGCATTTT. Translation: CASSLQLPGGREPQHF.

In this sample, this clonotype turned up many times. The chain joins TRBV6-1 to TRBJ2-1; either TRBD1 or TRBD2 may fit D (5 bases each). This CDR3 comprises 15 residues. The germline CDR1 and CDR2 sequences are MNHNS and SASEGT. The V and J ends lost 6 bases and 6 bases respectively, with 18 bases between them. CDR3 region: CASSRDVDLGNEQFF. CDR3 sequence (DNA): TGTGCCAGCAGCCGGGACGTTGACCTGGGCAATGAGCAGTTCTTC.

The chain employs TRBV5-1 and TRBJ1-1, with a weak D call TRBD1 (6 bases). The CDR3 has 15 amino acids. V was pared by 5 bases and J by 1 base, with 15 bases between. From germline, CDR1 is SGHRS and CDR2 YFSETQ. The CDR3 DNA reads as TGCGCCAGCAGGAAAAACCAGGGGAAGAACACTGAAGCTTTCTTT. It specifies CASRKNQGKNTEAFF.

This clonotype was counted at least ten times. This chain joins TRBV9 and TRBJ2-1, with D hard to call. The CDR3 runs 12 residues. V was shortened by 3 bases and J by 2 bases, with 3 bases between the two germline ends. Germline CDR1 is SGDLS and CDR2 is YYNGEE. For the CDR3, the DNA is TGTGCCAGCAGCGCCACCTACAATGAGCAGTTCTTC. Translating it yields CASSATYNEQFF.

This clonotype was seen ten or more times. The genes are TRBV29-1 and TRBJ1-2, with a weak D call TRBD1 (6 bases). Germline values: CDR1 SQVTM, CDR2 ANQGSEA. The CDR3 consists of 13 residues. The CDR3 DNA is TGCAGTAGCTCAGAAACAGGGAATGGAGGCTACACCTTC. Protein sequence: CSSSETGNGGYTF.